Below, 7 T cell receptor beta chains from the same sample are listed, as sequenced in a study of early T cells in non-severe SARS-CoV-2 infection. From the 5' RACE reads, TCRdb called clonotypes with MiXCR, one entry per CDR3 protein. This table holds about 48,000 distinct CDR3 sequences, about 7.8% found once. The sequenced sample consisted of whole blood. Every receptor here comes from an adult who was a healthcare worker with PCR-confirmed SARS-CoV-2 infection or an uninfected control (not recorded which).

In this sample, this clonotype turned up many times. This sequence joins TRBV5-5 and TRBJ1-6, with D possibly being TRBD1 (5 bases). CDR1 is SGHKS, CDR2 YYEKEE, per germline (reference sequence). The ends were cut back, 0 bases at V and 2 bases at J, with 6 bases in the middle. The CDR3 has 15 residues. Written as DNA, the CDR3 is TGTGCCAGCAGCTTGGACAGGACCTATAATTCACCCCTCCACTTT. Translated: CASSLDRTYNSPLHF. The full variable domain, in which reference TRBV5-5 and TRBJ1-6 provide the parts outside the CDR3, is DAGVTQSPTHLIKTRGQQVTLRCSPISGHKSVSWYQQVLGQGPQFIFQYYEKEERGRGNFPDRFSARQFPNYSSELNVNALLLGDSALYLCASSLDRTYNSPLHFGNGTRLTVT.

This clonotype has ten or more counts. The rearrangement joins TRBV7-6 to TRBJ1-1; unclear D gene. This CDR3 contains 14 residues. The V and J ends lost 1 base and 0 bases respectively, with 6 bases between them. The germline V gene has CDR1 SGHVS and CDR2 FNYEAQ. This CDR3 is CASSLEFMNTEAFF. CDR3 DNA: TGTGCCAGCAGCTTAGAATTCATGAACACTGAAGCTTTCTTT. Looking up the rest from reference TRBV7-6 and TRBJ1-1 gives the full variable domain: GAGVSQSPRYKVTKRGQDVALRCDPISGHVSLYWYRQALGQGPEFLTYFNYEAQQDKSGLPNDRFSAERPEGSISTLTIQRTEQRDSAMYRCASSLEFMNTEAFFGQGTRLTVV.

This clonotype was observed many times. CDR3 region: CASSLQGTGLTF. The CDR3 DNA reads as TGTGCCAGCAGTCTACAGGGAACTGGGCTCACCTTC. This rearrangement joins TRBV6-2 or TRBV6-3 to TRBJ1-2, with a possible D match to TRBD1 (6 bases). Trimming stripped 5 bases from V and 13 bases from J, with 17 bases between. The CDR3 length is 12 residues. The V gene's germline CDR1 is MNHEY and CDR2 SVGEGT.

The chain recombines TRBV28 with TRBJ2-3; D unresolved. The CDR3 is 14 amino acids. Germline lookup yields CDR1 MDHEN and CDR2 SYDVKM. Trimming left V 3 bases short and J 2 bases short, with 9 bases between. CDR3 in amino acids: CASSFAVSTDTQYF. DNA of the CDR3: TGTGCCAGCAGTTTCGCGGTGTCCACAGATACGCAGTATTTT.

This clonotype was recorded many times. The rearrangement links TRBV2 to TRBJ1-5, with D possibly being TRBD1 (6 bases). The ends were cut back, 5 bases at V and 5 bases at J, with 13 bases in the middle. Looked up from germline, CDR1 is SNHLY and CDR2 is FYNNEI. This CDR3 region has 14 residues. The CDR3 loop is CASSLQGAHQPQHF. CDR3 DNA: TGTGCCAGCAGTTTACAGGGAGCCCATCAGCCCCAGCATTTT.

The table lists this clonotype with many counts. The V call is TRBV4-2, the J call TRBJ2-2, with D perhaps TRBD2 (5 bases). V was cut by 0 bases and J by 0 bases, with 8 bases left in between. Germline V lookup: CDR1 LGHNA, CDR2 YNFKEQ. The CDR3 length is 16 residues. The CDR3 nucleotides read TGTGCCAGCAGCCAAGAGCCGGGAACGAACACCGGGGAGCTGTTTTTT. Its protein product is CASSQEPGTNTGELFF.

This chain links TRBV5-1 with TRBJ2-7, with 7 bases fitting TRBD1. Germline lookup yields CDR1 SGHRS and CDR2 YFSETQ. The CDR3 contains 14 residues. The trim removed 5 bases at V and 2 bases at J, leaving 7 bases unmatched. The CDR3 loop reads CASSATGQAYEQYF. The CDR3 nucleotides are TGCGCCAGCAGTGCGACTGGACAGGCCTACGAGCAGTACTTC.